The present T cell receptor (beta chain) was sequenced within a study of CD8+CD57+ T cells in acquired aplastic anemia. About the study: Quantities of DNA derived from sorted CD4+ and CD8+ cells averaged approximately 3 ug.

Study findings and constraints: Around 29 shared CD8+ CDR3s appeared highly expressed within patients' immunodominant clones.

In its sample, this clonotype was seen many times. What it binds is unknown. Both TCR beta VDJ combination and CDR3 sequence profiling were carried out. Genomic DNA was the template for this profiling. One entry per CDR3 protein results from TCRdb running MiXCR on the reads. The sample consists of hundreds of thousands of distinct CDR3 sequences, 55% to 70% of them appearing once. This CDR3 region has 15 residues. The V and J ends lost 0 bases and 8 bases, in that order; junction bases with no gene match: 2. The receptor was derived from a human donor in good health, serving as a control. The V gene is TRBV12-3 or TRBV12-4, the J gene TRBJ2-1; 12 bases are a match to TRBD1. The sequenced sample was sorted CD4+, CD8+, or CD8+CD57+ T cells (not recorded which) from PBMCs. CDR3 sequence (DNA): TGTGCCAGCAGTTTAGCGGGACAGGGGGCGGATGAGCAGTTCTTC. Amino acid sequence: CASSLAGQGADEQFF.